The clone carrying this T cell receptor beta chain was counted once. The record originates from a study of human T cells and chemical hapten exposure. Time point of the sample: pre-sensitization, week 0. The treatment denotes: therapeutic diphenylcyclopropenone sensitization with weekly scalp DPC. MiXCR, run by TCRdb on the RACE reads, gives a single entry per CDR3 protein. Here the sample spans approximately 180,000 distinct CDR3 sequences, around 30% being singletons. The TCR originated in a woman between 25 and 40 years old with alopecia areata. Some clones in this sample may be carry-over from other donors' samples. Sequencing was performed on whole blood, taken in connection with sensitization to the hapten diphenylcyclopropenone (DPC).

CDR3 DNA sequence: TGCGCCAGCAGCCAAGATCCGCAGGAGTTCTCCTACAATGAGCAGTTCTTC. Its protein product is CASSQDPQEFSYNEQFF. The chain is built from TRBV4-1 and TRBJ2-1, with unresolved D. Deletions cut 0 bases from V and 0 bases from J, with 12 bases between. The CDR3 consists of 17 residues. From germline, CDR1 is MGHRA and CDR2 YSYEKL.